The TCR beta chain under discussion was sequenced for a study of blood T cells in healthy people across ages. The use of a sample-barcoded 5' primer and a J-beta primer mix characterized a second PCR of roughly 6 to 11 cycles. In TCRdb, the 5' RACE reads were re-called with MiXCR into one record per CDR3 protein. The table includes roughly 800,000 distinct CDR3 sequences, about 53% detected once. Germline trimming cut 5 bases from V and 5 bases from J; bases unmatched to any gene: 10. Germline V gives CDR1 DFQATT, CDR2 SNEGSKA (reference sequence). The CDR3 extends over 14 amino acids. This clonotype was seen more than once but under ten times.

This TCR came from a man older than 75 in good health. Specimen: blood. This chain joins TRBV20-1 and TRBJ2-7; 9 nucleotides match TRBD2. In DNA, the CDR3 is TGCAGTGCTGACCGACAGGCGGGGGGGGACGAGCAGTACTTC. The encoded protein is CSADRQAGGDEQYF.